This T cell receptor beta chain derives from a study of shared clonotypes between healthy human individuals. Study background: CD4 naive and CD4 memory each took three plates per donor, while CD8 naive took two and CD8 memory one. Study findings and constraints: Sorted-subset sequencing was shown by rarefaction to be incomplete despite large depth.

As processed by the authors: Filtering differed, since immunoSEQ gave only junction sequences and no quality scores. Here immunoSEQ multiplex PCR was the method, and the copy in TCRdb shows in-frame clones only, minus some. The DNA was the basis for D and trimming; V, J and clone size are from that table. Here the sample spans over 850,000 clones, approximately 80% being singletons. Details on this clone: The antigen is undetermined.

Every donor, a Caucasian adult, lived in Nashville, Tennessee. Sequenced input: memory CD4+ T cells from PBMCs. Subset here: CD45RA-negative fraction. The origin of this receptor is a man between 18 and 35 years old in good health. Some clones in this sample may be carry-over from other donors' samples.

The CDR3 DNA is TGTGCCAGCAGCTCCAGTTCCTGGGGCGGCTACACCTTC. Its translation: CASSSSSWGGYTF. The V call is TRBV27, the J call TRBJ1-2; possibly TRBD1 for D (5 bases). V lost 6 bases, J lost 8 bases, and 16 bases lay in between. The CDR3 covers 13 residues. The germline gives CDR1 MNHEY, CDR2 SMNVEV (reference sequence).